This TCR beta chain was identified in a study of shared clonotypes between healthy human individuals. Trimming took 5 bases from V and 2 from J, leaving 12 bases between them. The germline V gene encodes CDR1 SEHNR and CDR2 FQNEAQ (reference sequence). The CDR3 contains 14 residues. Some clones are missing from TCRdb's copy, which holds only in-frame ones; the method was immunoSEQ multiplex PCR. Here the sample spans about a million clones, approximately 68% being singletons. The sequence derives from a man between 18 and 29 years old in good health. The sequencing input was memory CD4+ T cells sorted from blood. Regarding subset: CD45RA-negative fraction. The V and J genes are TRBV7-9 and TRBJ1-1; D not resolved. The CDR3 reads CASSDRTANTEAFF. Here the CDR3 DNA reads TGTGCCAGCAGCGACCGGACGGCTAACACTGAAGCTTTCTTT.